The clone carrying this T cell receptor beta chain was counted ten times or more. Its antigen remains unknown. These data belong to a study of breast tumors, draining lymph nodes, adjacent tissues. General study points: Tumor TCR diversity was below lymph nodes but above nontumor tissue. The lymph node origin of tumor T cells was framed as consistent with a hypothesis, not demonstrated.

Germline-derived CDR1 and CDR2 are SGHTA and FQGNSA. V lost 1 base, J lost 4 bases, and 11 bases lay in between. The CDR3 loop spans 14 amino acids. TCRdb itself ran the multiplex PCR reads through MiXCR, one entry per CDR3 protein. The top ten hold approximately 5.3% of the sample, which has nearly 110,000 distinct CDR3 sequences, roughly 29% seen once. The lymph nodes were axillary draining lymph nodes from breast cancer patients. The chain is built from TRBV7-2 and TRBJ2-7; no firm D call. The origin of this receptor is a female donor with breast cancer. Some clones in this sample may be carry-over from other donors' samples. Sample: axillary lymph node tissue. In DNA, the CDR3 is TGTGCCAGCAGCTTAGGCAACTACCATTACGAGCAGTACTTC. Translating it yields CASSLGNYHYEQYF.